Following are 30 T cell receptor beta chains from one sample sequenced in a study of T cells in localized non-small cell lung cancer (dated by TCRdb to about 2020). Library prep was done by the immunoSEQ multiplex PCR assay. Drawn from immuneACCESS, this table holds only the in-frame rearrangements with V and J called that TCRdb kept. Clones are partly lost; checked studies trace under half to an unresolved V gene and leave the rest unexplained. The sample table records fewer than 6,500 clones; 45% of these occur just once. The top ten clonotypes cover around 15% of the sample. The material was lung tumor tissue, obtained before any cancer treatment. The receptors derive from a man aged 35-75 years with stage I lung adenocarcinoma.

This clone was picked up a small number of times. This chain uses TRBV19 with TRBJ1-2; TRBD1 might be the D (6 bases). The CDR3 has 12 residues. In germline, CDR1 is LNHDA, CDR2 SQIVND (reference sequence). V was shortened by 3 bases and J by 6 bases, with 8 bases between the two germline ends. In nucleotides, the CDR3 is TGTGCCAGTAGTATCAACAGGGATGGCTACACCTTC. This sequence encodes CASSINRDGYTF.

The chain has TRBV12-1 and TRBJ2-3. TRBV12-1 is listed as a pseudogene. The CDR3 runs 14 residues. The chain's CDR3 is CARVPSLYTDTQYF. The DNA for the CDR3 is TGTGCCAGAGTTCCCTCTTTATACACAGATACGCAGTATTTT.

This clone is deemed medium-sized. The rearrangement joins TRBV9 to TRBJ2-3, with D perhaps TRBD2 (6 bases). V gave up 8 bases and J gave up 5 bases, with 27 bases separating them. The CDR3 is 17 residues long. From germline, CDR1 is SGDLS and CDR2 YYNGEE. The chain's CDR3 is CASHNNRVGLGGDTQYF. The CDR3, as DNA: TGTGCCAGTCATAATAATCGGGTCGGTCTCGGGGGAGATACGCAGTATTTT.

This clone was detected a few times. Here the CDR3 reads CASSPGRGPKGNEQYF. CDR3 in DNA: TGTGCCAGCTCCCCTGGGCGGGGACCCAAAGGCAACGAGCAGTACTTC. The chain combines TRBV18 with TRBJ2-7; D might be TRBD2 (6 bases). This CDR3 is built from 16 residues. V lost 6 bases, J lost 5 bases, and 23 bases lay in between. Germline V lookup: CDR1 KGHSH, CDR2 LQKENI.

The V call is TRBV11-3, the J call TRBJ1-2; 11 bases are a match to TRBD1. The CDR3 has 14 residues. V trimming: 5 bases; J trimming: 7 bases; junction bases outside the gene matches: 6. Germline V gene data show CDR1 as SGHNT and CDR2 as YENEEA. The CDR3 region has the DNA TGTGCCAGCAGCAAACCTGGGACAGGGGGTGGCTACACCTTC. Residues: CASSKPGTGGGYTF.

This clone has only a few counts. As DNA, the CDR3 is TGTGCCAGCAGCTTAGGACTAGCGGGGGCCTTCAAGGAGCAGTTCTTC. Translation: CASSLGLAGAFKEQFF. The rearrangement joins TRBV6-8 to TRBJ2-1, with 13 bases identical to TRBD2. This CDR3 is 16 amino acids long. Trimming cost V 6 bases and J 10 bases; bases outside gene matches: 12. Germline CDR1 reads MNHGY; CDR2 reads SAAAGT.

Judged by abundance, this clone is medium-sized. The chain uses TRBV9 and TRBJ2-3; possible D gene TRBD2, 6 bases. Germline values: CDR1 SGDLS, CDR2 YYNGEE. This CDR3 has 12 amino acids. V lost 6 bases to trimming and J lost 6 bases, with 11 bases between them. The CDR3 nucleotides are TGTGCCAGCATTGACGCGGGGGATACGCAGTATTTT. This gives the protein CASIDAGDTQYF.

This clone was seen a single time. The V gene is TRBV6-8, the J gene TRBJ1-1; 8 bases agree with TRBD1. The CDR3 totals 14 residues. Germline V CDR1 and CDR2: MNHGY, SAAAGT. J lost 5 bases, V lost 4 bases, and 6 bases had no gene match. The CDR3 loop reads CASSSGQGGTEAFF. The CDR3 nucleotides read TGTGCCAGCAGTTCTGGACAGGGAGGGACTGAAGCTTTCTTT.

This chain joins TRBV11-3 and TRBJ1-3; 9 nucleotides align to TRBD1. Per the germline V gene, CDR1 is SGHNT and CDR2 is YENEEA. CDR3 length: 16 amino acids. Trimming at V came to 5 bases and at J to 0 bases, leaving 5 bases not matched to a gene. The CDR3, as DNA: TGTGCCAGCAGCCCCCGGGACAGGGCCTCTGGAAACACCATATATTTT. It is translated as CASSPRDRASGNTIYF.

This clone came up a few times. The CDR3 nucleotides are TGTGCCAGCAGCGTAGGGACAGCAACCTACGAGCAGTACTTC. This gives the protein CASSVGTATYEQYF. The V call is TRBV9, the J call TRBJ2-7, with D tentatively TRBD1 (6 bases). Between the trimmed V and J ends, which lost 0 bases and 2 bases, there was a span of 9 bases. CDR3 length equals 14 residues. The germline gives CDR1 SGDLS, CDR2 YYNGEE.

By share, this clone counts as medium-sized. This chain connects TRBV6-8 to TRBJ1-4; weak D call: TRBD1 (5 bases). Germline CDR1 reads MNHGY; CDR2 reads SAAAGT. With 4 bases removed from V and 7 bases from J, the gap between germline ends came to 13 bases. The CDR3 loop spans 14 amino acids. The chain's CDR3 is CASSSVDSPEKLFF. Written as DNA, the CDR3 is TGTGCCAGCAGTTCAGTTGACAGCCCTGAAAAACTGTTTTTT.

V is TRBV5-1 and J is TRBJ2-5, with a weak D call TRBD2 (5 bases). This CDR3 region has 15 residues. Germline loops: CDR1 SGHRS, CDR2 YFSETQ. The V end was cut by 2 bases, the J end by 0 bases, with 11 bases between. CDR3 sequence reads: CASSLRAGHQETQYF. CDR3 nucleotide sequence: TGCGCCAGCAGCTTAAGGGCGGGCCACCAAGAGACCCAGTACTTC.

The chain combines TRBV19 with TRBJ2-4; weak D call: TRBD2 (5 bases). The CDR3 covers 13 residues. In germline, CDR1 is LNHDA, CDR2 SQIVND (reference sequence). V was cut by 4 bases and J by 8 bases, with 12 bases left in between. In nucleotides, the CDR3 is TGTGCCAGTAGTAATCAGGCCGGGGACATTCAGTACTTC. It yields the protein CASSNQAGDIQYF.

This clone was seen more than once but under ten times. The chain is built from TRBV9 and TRBJ1-2; 8 bases map to TRBD1. The CDR3 contains 13 residues. The germline V gene has CDR1 SGDLS and CDR2 YYNGEE. V trimming: 5 bases; J trimming: 9 bases; junction bases outside the gene matches: 9. In DNA form, the CDR3 reads TGTGCCAGCAGGACGGGACAGGCAGGAAGCTACACCTTC. Translating gives CASRTGQAGSYTF.

This clone is large in the sample. V and J are TRBV28 and TRBJ2-2; 8 nucleotides line up with TRBD2. Germline values: CDR1 MDHEN, CDR2 SYDVKM. The V segment lost 5 bases and the J segment 7 bases; nucleotides outside the gene matches: 12. CDR3 size: 16 residues. The DNA for the CDR3 is TGTGCCAGCAGTCCTGGACTAGCTGGTCGTATCGGGGAGCTGTTTTTT. Residues: CASSPGLAGRIGELFF.

This clone has only a few counts. J is TRBJ2-5 and V is TRBV28, with 10 bases lining up with TRBD2. Germline CDR1 and CDR2: MDHEN and SYDVKM. This CDR3 region has 15 residues. Trimming cost V 2 bases and J 4 bases; bases outside gene matches: 4. DNA for the CDR3: TGTGCCAGCAGTTTACCCCTAGCGGGAGCAGAGACCCAGTACTTC. Translating it yields CASSLPLAGAETQYF.

This clone was detected a few times. This chain connects TRBV6-8 to TRBJ1-1, with TRBD1 identical over 8 bases. CDR1 is MNHGY and CDR2 is SAAAGT in the germline V gene. The CDR3 extends over 16 amino acids. After removal of 10 bases from V and 1 base from J, the junction contained 14 bases not matched to a gene. The CDR3 nucleotides read TGTGCCATCAGGGACCGGACAGGGATGTCGAACACTGAAGCTTTCTTT. It yields the protein CAIRDRTGMSNTEAFF.

The chain uses TRBV30 and TRBJ2-3; D ambiguous. CDR3 length: 11 amino acids. V was cut by 8 bases and J by 6 bases, with 12 bases left in between. Germline V CDR1 and CDR2: GTSNPN, SVGIG (reference sequence). CDR3 sequence: CARQAWDTQYF. In DNA form, the CDR3 reads TGTGCCAGGCAGGCCTGGGATACGCAGTATTTT.

This clone was seen many times. The V and J genes are TRBV11-3 and TRBJ2-7, with 8 bases aligning to TRBD1. Germline V gives CDR1 SGHNT, CDR2 YENEEA. The CDR3 is made up of 15 amino acids. The V segment lost 5 bases and the J segment 5 bases; nucleotides outside the gene matches: 11. CDR3 coding DNA: TGTGCCAGCAGCCTTCTCGGGACAGGAAGAAACGAGCAGTACTTC. Encoded protein: CASSLLGTGRNEQYF.

The chain combines TRBV28 with TRBJ2-7; possibly TRBD1 or TRBD2 for D (5 bases each). Trimming shortened V by 6 bases and J by 1 base, and 16 bases separated the two germline ends. The germline V gene has CDR1 MDHEN and CDR2 SYDVKM. There are 15 residues in the CDR3. Here the CDR3 reads CASSSAGDPSYEQYF. CDR3 nucleotide sequence: TGTGCCAGCAGCTCCGCCGGGGACCCTTCCTACGAGCAGTACTTC.

The V call is TRBV15, the J call TRBJ1-6; tentatively, D is TRBD1 (5 bases). The CDR3 length is 16 residues. CDR1 is LNHNV, CDR2 YYDKDF, per germline (reference sequence). V was pared by 1 base and J by 10 bases, with 17 bases between. The CDR3 sequence: CATSRAGSGTASPLHF. CDR3 in DNA: TGTGCCACCAGCAGAGCAGGCTCGGGGACCGCCTCACCCCTCCACTTT.

The rearrangement links TRBV30 to TRBJ1-1; 7 positions agree with TRBD1. Germline V gives CDR1 GTSNPN, CDR2 SVGIG (reference sequence). This CDR3 has 11 amino acids. Trimming at V came to 5 bases and at J to 10 bases, leaving 7 bases not matched to a gene. CDR3 coding DNA: TGTGCCTGGGGGGGGACAGTGGCAGCTTTCTTT. Its protein is CAWGGTVAAFF.

Only a few counts were recorded for this clone. The chain recombines TRBV2 with TRBJ1-1; unclear D gene. The CDR3 runs to 13 residues. Germline V gene sequence: CDR1 SNHLY, CDR2 FYNNEI. Trimming stripped 7 bases from V and 4 bases from J, with 13 bases between. In DNA form, the CDR3 reads TGTGCCAGCATCGTCGGCCGGAGCACTGAAGCTTTCTTT. Translation: CASIVGRSTEAFF.

The chain recombines TRBV19 with TRBJ1-5; 9 positions agree with TRBD1. Germline-derived CDR1 and CDR2 are LNHDA and SQIVND (reference sequence). The CDR3 contains 13 residues. V dropped 10 bases and J dropped 6; count of bases not matched to a gene: 7. The CDR3 DNA is TGTGCCACCTTGGACAGGGGCGGTCAGCCCCAGCATTTT. Its translation is CATLDRGGQPQHF.

The chain recombines TRBV6-8 with TRBJ1-2; 7 bases are shared with TRBD1. The CDR3 length is 12 residues. CDR1 MNHGY and CDR2 SAAAGT come from the germline V gene. Germline trimming cut 5 bases from V and 4 bases from J; bases unmatched to any gene: 1. CDR3 sequence (DNA): TGTGCCAGCAGTCCAGGGGGCTATGGCTACACCTTC. This translates into CASSPGGYGYTF.

This chain connects TRBV11-3 to TRBJ2-6; TRBD1 agrees at 9 bases. V shed 2 bases and J 0 bases; nucleotides not matched to a gene: 5. The CDR3 is made up of 18 amino acids. CDR1 SGHNT and CDR2 YENEEA come from the germline V gene. The DNA of the CDR3 is TGTGCCAGCAGCTTACCGGGACAGGGACCCTCTGGGGCCAACGTCCTGACTTTC. This sequence encodes CASSLPGQGPSGANVLTF.

This clone was seen only a few times. The V and J genes are TRBV6-8 and TRBJ2-2; perhaps TRBD1 as D (6 bases). Germline loops: CDR1 MNHGY, CDR2 SAAAGT. The ends were cut back, 5 bases at V and 3 bases at J, with 16 bases in the middle. The CDR3 consists of 16 residues. In nucleotides, the CDR3 is TGTGCCAGCAGTGATAATGGGCAGGGGCACACCGGGGAGCTGTTTTTT. Translation: CASSDNGQGHTGELFF.

The genes are TRBV30 and TRBJ2-1; 10 nucleotides align to TRBD1. Per the germline V gene, CDR1 is GTSNPN and CDR2 is SVGIG (reference sequence). Trimming removed 4 bases from V and 7 bases from J; junction bases left unmatched: 10. This CDR3 region has 15 residues. In DNA form, the CDR3 reads TGTGCCTGGAACCCAGGACAGGGGGGACGGAATGAGCAGTTCTTC. It is translated as CAWNPGQGGRNEQFF.

This rearrangement joins TRBV11-3 to TRBJ1-6, with 12 bases matching TRBD1. Germline V gene sequence: CDR1 SGHNT, CDR2 YENEEA. This CDR3 comprises 15 residues. V was clipped by 6 bases and J by 8 bases; unmatched bases: 5. CDR3 bases: TGTGCCAGCAGGGGACAGGGGGCGCGGTATTCACCCCTCCACTTT. This codes for CASRGQGARYSPLHF. The full variable domain, with the rest looked up from reference TRBV11-3 and TRBJ1-6, is EAGVVQSPRYKIIEKKQPVAFWCNPISGHNTLYWYLQNLGQGPELLIRYENEEAVDDSQLPKDRFSAERLKGVDSTLKIQPAELGDSAVYLCASRGQGARYSPLHFGNGTRLTVT.

This clone was seen a single time. V is TRBV6-8 and J is TRBJ1-4; unclear D gene. Germline V gene data show CDR1 as MNHGY and CDR2 as SAAAGT. V was cut by 2 bases and J by 4 bases, with 14 bases left in between. The CDR3 is 16 residues long. This CDR3 is CASSYSEEGLNEKLFF. The CDR3, as DNA: TGTGCCAGCAGTTACAGTGAAGAGGGCCTTAATGAAAAACTGTTTTTT.